This paragraph reports one T cell receptor beta chain. This record belongs to a study of T cell changes during pregnancy in multiple sclerosis. Looked up from germline, CDR1 is SGDLS and CDR2 is YYNGEE. Trimming left V 4 bases short and J 1 base short, with 13 bases between. CDR3 length: 15 amino acids. The method was immunoSEQ multiplex PCR; TCRdb's version includes in-frame clones alone and lacks a portion of them. This table holds around 70,000 clones, around 94% found once. V usage is TRBV9 and J usage is TRBJ2-3, with D unclear. The TCR comes from a female donor with multiple sclerosis, enrolled in a pregnancy study. The sequencing used peripheral blood, collected in the third trimester of pregnancy. CDR3 DNA sequence: TGTGCCAGCAGCCTTGGGCTCTGGGGCACAGATACGCAGTATTTT. The encoded protein is CASSLGLWGTDTQYF.